One sample yielded the 14 T cell receptor beta chains listed below, sequenced in a study of cytomegalovirus exposure and HLA in healthy donors. Primers: 60 Vbeta forward and 13 Jbeta reverse. Sequenced by immunoSEQ multiplex PCR; TCRdb stores in-frame clones only, minus some. The sample has 150,000 to 180,000 clones, roughly 70% seen once. The sequenced sample consisted of PBMCs. The receptors stem from a man aged 30 to 45 in good health and CMV-seronegative.

The chain carries TRBV28 and TRBJ2-7; 7 nucleotides agree with TRBD2. Losses at the gene ends were 6 bases for V and 3 bases for J; bases not matched to a gene: 11. The CDR3 has 15 residues. Germline CDR1 and CDR2: MDHEN and SYDVKM. CDR3 residues: CASSPSSGRYYEQYF. Written as DNA, the CDR3 is TGTGCCAGCAGCCCCAGTAGCGGGCGTTACTACGAGCAGTACTTC.

Only one count was recorded for this clone. The V call is TRBV5-1, the J call TRBJ2-7; TRBD1 matches at 9 bases. V shed 4 bases and J 3 bases; nucleotides not matched to a gene: 8. Germline assignment: CDR1 SGHRS and CDR2 YFSETQ. The length of the CDR3 is 15 residues. The CDR3 DNA is TGCGCCAGCAGCCCGAGTGGGACAGGGATCTACGAGCAGTACTTC. It translates to CASSPSGTGIYEQYF.

The J gene is TRBJ1-2, the V gene TRBV5-6, with D maybe TRBD1 (6 bases). This CDR3 contains 14 residues. The ends were cut back, 2 bases at V and 8 bases at J, with 16 bases in the middle. The germline V gene encodes CDR1 SGHDT and CDR2 YYEEEE. The CDR3 here is CASSFSMGARGYTF. The CDR3 DNA sequence: TGTGCCAGCAGCTTTAGTATGGGGGCTCGGGGCTACACCTTC.

The V gene is TRBV6-6, the J gene TRBJ2-5; 8 positions match TRBD2. The CDR3 has 14 amino acids. J was trimmed by 3 bases and V by 6 bases; bases with no gene match: 6. The V gene's germline CDR1 is MNHNY and CDR2 SVGAGI (reference sequence). CDR3 residues: CASSLRGGEETQYF. CDR3 nucleotide sequence: TGTGCCAGCAGCCTCCGGGGGGGGGAAGAGACCCAGTACTTC.

The rearrangement links TRBV28 to TRBJ1-1; 7 bases agree with TRBD1. The CDR3 extends over 19 amino acids. After removal of 6 bases from V and 0 bases from J, the junction contained 19 bases not matched to a gene. Germline V lookup: CDR1 MDHEN, CDR2 SYDVKM. CDR3 in DNA: TGTGCCAGCAGCTACGCGCAGGGGACAGCGGCCCTCATGAACACTGAAGCTTTCTTT. Translation: CASSYAQGTAALMNTEAFF.

The chain has TRBV5-6 and TRBJ2-1; 8 nucleotides match TRBD1. The CDR3 runs 15 residues. Germline CDR1 reads SGHDT; CDR2 reads YYEEEE. V gave up 0 bases and J gave up 8 bases; unmatched junction bases: 7. The CDR3, as DNA: TGTGCCAGCAGCTTGGGAGACAGGGGCTGGGATGAGCAGTTCTTC. It specifies CASSLGDRGWDEQFF.

V gene TRBV5-1 combines with J gene TRBJ2-4, with 8 bases aligning to TRBD1. V dropped 6 bases and J dropped 9; count of bases not matched to a gene: 8. The CDR3 extends over 13 amino acids. Germline V gene lookup returns CDR1 SGHRS and CDR2 YFSETQ. The CDR3: CASTGQGSGIQYF. The CDR3 DNA is TGCGCCAGCACCGGACAGGGTAGCGGCATTCAGTACTTC.

This clone was seen more than once but under ten times. This chain joins TRBV5-1 and TRBJ1-1; tentative D call: TRBD1 (5 bases). Germline V gene lookup returns CDR1 SGHRS and CDR2 YFSETQ. Trimming removed 4 bases at V and 2 bases at J, with 12 bases between. The CDR3 extends over 14 amino acids. This CDR3 reads CASSTGTENTEAFF. The CDR3 DNA is TGCGCCAGCAGCACCGGGACTGAAAACACTGAAGCTTTCTTT.

Regarding this clone: Other DNA sequences in this sample translate to the same CDR3. The chain has TRBV6-4 and TRBJ1-1; weak D call: TRBD1 (5 bases). The germline V gene has CDR1 MRHNA and CDR2 SNTAGT. The CDR3 spans 13 residues. V was shortened by 3 bases and J by 5 bases, with 10 bases between the two germline ends. The CDR3 sequence: CASSEQGGTEAFF. As DNA, the CDR3 is TGTGCCAGCAGTGAGCAGGGAGGGACTGAAGCTTTCTTT.

This clone was picked up a small number of times. The chain uses TRBV5-3 and TRBJ1-5; 9 positions agree with TRBD1. TRBV5-3 belongs to the ORF category, with a function that is uncertain. V shed 4 bases, J shed 0 bases, and the junction held 8 bases outside the gene matches. The CDR3 covers 17 residues. CDR3 in DNA: TGTGCCAGAAGCGAGGACAGGGGAAGGTATAGCAATCAGCCCCAGCATTTT. Its translation is CARSEDRGRYSNQPQHF.

The chain has TRBV6-6 and TRBJ2-7, with D tentatively TRBD1 (6 bases). The germline V and J ends were trimmed by 0 bases and 3 bases, with 15 bases remaining between them. CDR1 is MNHNY, CDR2 SVGAGI, per germline (reference sequence). The CDR3 runs 16 residues. CDR3 nucleotides: TGTGCCAGCAGTTACTCGACACCGGGACAAGGCTACGAGCAGTACTTC. Translated, it gives CASSYSTPGQGYEQYF.

This clone has a handful of counts. For the CDR3, the DNA is TGTGCCAGCAGCTTAGGACTTGGCATTCAGTACTTC. Its translation is CASSLGLGIQYF. The chain combines TRBV7-9 with TRBJ2-4; D is ambiguous. The CDR3 is 12 amino acids. V lost 1 base and J lost 9, with 7 bases in between. CDR1 SEHNR and CDR2 FQNEAQ come from the germline V gene (reference sequence).

This clone was seen a handful of times. This chain links TRBV7-6 with TRBJ2-1, with 9 bases lining up with TRBD2. Germline V CDR1 and CDR2: SGHVS, FNYEAQ. Trimming at V came to 0 bases and at J to 7 bases, leaving 7 bases not matched to a gene. The CDR3 has 16 amino acids. The CDR3 bases are TGTGCCAGCAGCTTAGCGAGGGCGGGGGGGCCAAATGAGCAGTTCTTC. Translated: CASSLARAGGPNEQFF.

This sequence joins TRBV5-1 and TRBJ1-1, with D perhaps matching TRBD1 (5 bases). The V end lost 0 bases, the J end lost 1 base, and 7 bases lay between the germline ends. CDR3 size: 14 residues. CDR1 and CDR2 (germline): SGHRS, YFSETQ. The CDR3 DNA follows: TGCGCCAGCAGCTTGGGACAGCCGAACACTGAAGCTTTCTTT. Its protein is CASSLGQPNTEAFF.